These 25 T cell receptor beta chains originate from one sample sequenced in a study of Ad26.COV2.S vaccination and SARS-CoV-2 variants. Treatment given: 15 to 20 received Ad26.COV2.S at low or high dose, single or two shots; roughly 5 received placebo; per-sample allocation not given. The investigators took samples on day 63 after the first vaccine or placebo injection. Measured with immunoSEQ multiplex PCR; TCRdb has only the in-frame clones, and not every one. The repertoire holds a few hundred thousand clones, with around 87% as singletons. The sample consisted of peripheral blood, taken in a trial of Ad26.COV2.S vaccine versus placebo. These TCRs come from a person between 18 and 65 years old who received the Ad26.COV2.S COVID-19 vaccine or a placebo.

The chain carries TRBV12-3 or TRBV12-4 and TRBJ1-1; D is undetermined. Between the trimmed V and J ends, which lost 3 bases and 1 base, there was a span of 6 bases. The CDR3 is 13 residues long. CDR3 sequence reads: CASSFMGNTEAFF. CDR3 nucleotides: TGTGCCAGCAGTTTTATGGGGAACACTGAAGCTTTCTTT.

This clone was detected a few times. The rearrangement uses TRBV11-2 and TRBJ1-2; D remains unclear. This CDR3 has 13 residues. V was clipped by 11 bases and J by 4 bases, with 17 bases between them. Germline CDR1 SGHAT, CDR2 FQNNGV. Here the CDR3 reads CAPEWTVGYGYTF. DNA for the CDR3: TGTGCCCCCGAGTGGACGGTGGGCTATGGCTACACCTTC.

The CDR3 nucleotides read TGTGCCACCAGCAGAGAGTTGGGCACCTACTCCTACAATGAGCAGTTCTTC. It specifies CATSRELGTYSYNEQFF. The chain uses TRBV15 and TRBJ2-1; D unclear. The CDR3 is made up of 17 amino acids. V was pared by 0 bases and J by 0 bases, with 12 bases between. Germline CDR1 is LNHNV and CDR2 is YYDKDF (reference sequence). Supplemented by reference TRBV15 and TRBJ2-1, the full variable domain reads DAMVIQNPRYQVTQFGKPVTLSCSQTLNHNVMYWYQQKSSQAPKLLFHYYDKDFNNEADTPDNFQSRRPNTSFCFLDIRSPGLGDTAMYLCATSRELGTYSYNEQFFGPGTRLTVL.

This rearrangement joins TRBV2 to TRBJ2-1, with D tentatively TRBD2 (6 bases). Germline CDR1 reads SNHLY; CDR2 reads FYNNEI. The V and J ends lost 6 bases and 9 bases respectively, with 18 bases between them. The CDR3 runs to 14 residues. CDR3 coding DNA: TGTGCCAGCAGCCCCGATCTTAGGGGAGGTGAGCAGTTCTTC. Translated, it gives CASSPDLRGGEQFF.

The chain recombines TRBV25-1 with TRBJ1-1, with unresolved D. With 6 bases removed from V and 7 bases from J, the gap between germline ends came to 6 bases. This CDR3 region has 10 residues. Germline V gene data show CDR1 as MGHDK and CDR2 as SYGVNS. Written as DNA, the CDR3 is TGTGCCAGCAGAGCGGGTGAAGCTTTCTTT. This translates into CASRAGEAFF.

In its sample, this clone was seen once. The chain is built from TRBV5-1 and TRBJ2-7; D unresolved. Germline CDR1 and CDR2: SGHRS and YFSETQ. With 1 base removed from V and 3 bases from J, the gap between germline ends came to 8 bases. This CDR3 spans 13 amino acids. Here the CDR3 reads CASSLLQDYEQYF. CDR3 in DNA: TGCGCCAGCAGCTTGTTACAAGACTACGAGCAGTACTTC.

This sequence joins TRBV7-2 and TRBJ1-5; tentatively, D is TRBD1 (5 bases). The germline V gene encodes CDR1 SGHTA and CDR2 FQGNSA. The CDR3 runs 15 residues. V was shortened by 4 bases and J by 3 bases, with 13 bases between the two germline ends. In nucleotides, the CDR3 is TGTGCCAGCAGCTATAGTACAGGACTCAATCAGCCCCAGCATTTT. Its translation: CASSYSTGLNQPQHF.

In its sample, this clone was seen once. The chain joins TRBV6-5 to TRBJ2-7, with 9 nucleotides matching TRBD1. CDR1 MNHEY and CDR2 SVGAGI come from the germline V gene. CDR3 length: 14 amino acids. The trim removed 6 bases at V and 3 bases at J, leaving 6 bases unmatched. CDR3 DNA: TGTGCCAGCAGCCCCGGGACAGGGATCTACGAGCAGTACTTC. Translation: CASSPGTGIYEQYF.

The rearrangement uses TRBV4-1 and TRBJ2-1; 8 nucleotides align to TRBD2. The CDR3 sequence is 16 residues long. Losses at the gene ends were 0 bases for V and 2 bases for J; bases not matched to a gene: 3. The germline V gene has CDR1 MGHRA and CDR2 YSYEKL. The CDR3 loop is CASSQDGTRAYNEQFF. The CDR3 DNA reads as TGCGCCAGCAGCCAAGATGGGACTAGGGCCTACAATGAGCAGTTCTTC.

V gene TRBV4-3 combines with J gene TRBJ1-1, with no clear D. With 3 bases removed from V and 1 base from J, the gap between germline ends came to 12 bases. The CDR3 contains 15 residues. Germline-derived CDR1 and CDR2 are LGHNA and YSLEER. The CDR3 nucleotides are TGCGCCAGCAGCCAGGGAGACACAAGGAACACTGAAGCTTTCTTT. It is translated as CASSQGDTRNTEAFF.

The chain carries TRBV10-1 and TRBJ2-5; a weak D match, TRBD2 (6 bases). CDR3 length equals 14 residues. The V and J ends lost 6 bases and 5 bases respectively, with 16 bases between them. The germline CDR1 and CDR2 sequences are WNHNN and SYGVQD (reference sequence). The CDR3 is CASSEGTPGETQYF. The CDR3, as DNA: TGCGCCAGCAGCGAAGGGACTCCTGGGGAGACCCAGTACTTC.

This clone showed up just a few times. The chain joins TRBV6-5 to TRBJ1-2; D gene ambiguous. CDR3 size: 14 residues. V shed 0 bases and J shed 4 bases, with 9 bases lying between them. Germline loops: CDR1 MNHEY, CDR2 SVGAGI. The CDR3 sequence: CASSYSSTFYGYTF. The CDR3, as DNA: TGTGCCAGCAGTTACTCGAGTACGTTCTATGGCTACACCTTC.

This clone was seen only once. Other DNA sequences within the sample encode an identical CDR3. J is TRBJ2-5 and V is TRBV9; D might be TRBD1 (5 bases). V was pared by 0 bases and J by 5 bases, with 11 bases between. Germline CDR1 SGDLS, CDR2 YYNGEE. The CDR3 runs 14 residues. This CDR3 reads CASSVGQGRETQYF. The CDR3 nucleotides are TGTGCCAGCAGCGTAGGTCAGGGTCGGGAGACCCAGTACTTC.

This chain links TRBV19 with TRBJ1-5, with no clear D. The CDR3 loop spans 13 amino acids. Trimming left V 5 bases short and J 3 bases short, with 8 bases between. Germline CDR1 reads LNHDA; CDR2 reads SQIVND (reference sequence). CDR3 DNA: TGTGCCAGTAGTCGACCCCCCAATCAGCCCCAGCATTTT. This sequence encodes CASSRPPNQPQHF.

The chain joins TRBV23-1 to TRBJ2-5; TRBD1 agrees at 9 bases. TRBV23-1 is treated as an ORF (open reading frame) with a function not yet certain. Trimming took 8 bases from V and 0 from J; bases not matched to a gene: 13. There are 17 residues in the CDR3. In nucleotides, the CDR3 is TGCGCCAGCCGGTGCTTATCTGGGGACAGGGACCAAGAGACCCAGTACTTC. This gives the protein CASRCLSGDRDQETQYF.

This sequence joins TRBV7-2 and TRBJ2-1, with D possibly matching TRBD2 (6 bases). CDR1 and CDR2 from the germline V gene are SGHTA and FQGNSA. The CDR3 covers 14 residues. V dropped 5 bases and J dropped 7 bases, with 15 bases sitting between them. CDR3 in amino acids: CASSVRVRGNEQFF. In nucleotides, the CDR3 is TGTGCCAGCAGCGTCCGGGTCCGGGGGAATGAGCAGTTCTTC. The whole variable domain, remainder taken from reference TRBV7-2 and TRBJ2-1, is GAGVSQSPSNKVTEKGKDVELRCDPISGHTALYWYRQSLGQGLEFLIYFQGNSAPDKSGLPSDRFSAERTGGSVSTLTIQRTQQEDSAVYLCASSVRVRGNEQFFGPGTRLTVL.

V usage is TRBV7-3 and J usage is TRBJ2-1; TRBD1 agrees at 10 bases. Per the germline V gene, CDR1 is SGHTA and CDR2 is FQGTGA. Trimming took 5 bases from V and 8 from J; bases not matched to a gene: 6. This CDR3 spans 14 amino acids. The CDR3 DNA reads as TGTGCCAGCAGCACGACGGACAGGGGGGATGAGCAGTTCTTC. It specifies CASSTTDRGDEQFF.

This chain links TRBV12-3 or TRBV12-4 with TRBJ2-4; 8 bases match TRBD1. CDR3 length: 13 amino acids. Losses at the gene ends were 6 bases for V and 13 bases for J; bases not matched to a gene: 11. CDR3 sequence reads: CASSYRGDGNQYF. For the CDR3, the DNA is TGTGCCAGCAGCTACAGGGGGGACGGAAACCAGTACTTC.

CDR3 coding DNA: TGCGCCAGCTTTCGTGGGGGTGACCACTACAATGAGCAGTTCTTC. Protein sequence: CASFRGGDHYNEQFF. The chain joins TRBV5-1 to TRBJ2-1, with D perhaps given as TRBD1 or TRBD2 (5 bases each). V lost 7 bases and J 3 bases, leaving 17 bases between the germline ends. There are 15 residues in the CDR3. Germline V gives CDR1 SGHRS, CDR2 YFSETQ.

This chain's CDR3 is CASNYIGTKNEAFF. CDR3 bases: TGTGCCAGTAATTATATCGGGACAAAAAATGAAGCTTTCTTT. This rearrangement joins TRBV19 to TRBJ1-1; maybe TRBD1 (6 bases). The V gene's germline CDR1 is LNHDA and CDR2 SQIVND (reference sequence). Trimming removed 7 bases from V and 7 bases from J, with 19 bases in between. There are 14 residues in the CDR3.

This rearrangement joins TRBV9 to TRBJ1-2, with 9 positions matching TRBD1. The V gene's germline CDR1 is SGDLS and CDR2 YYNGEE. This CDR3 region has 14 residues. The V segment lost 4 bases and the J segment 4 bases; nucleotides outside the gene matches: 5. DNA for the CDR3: TGTGCCAGCAGCATAGGACAGGGGACCTATGGCTACACCTTC. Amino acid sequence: CASSIGQGTYGYTF. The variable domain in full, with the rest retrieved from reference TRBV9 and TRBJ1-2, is DSGVTQTPKHLITATGQRVTLRCSPRSGDLSVYWYQQSLDQGLQFLIQYYNGEERAKGNILERFSAQQFPDLHSELNLSSLELGDSALYFCASSIGQGTYGYTFGSGTRLTVV.

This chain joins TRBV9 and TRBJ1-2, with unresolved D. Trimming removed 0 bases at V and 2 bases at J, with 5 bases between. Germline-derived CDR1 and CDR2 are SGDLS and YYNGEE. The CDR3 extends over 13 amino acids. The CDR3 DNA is TGTGCCAGCAGCGTAGAGTTGAACTATGGCTACACCTTC. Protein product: CASSVELNYGYTF. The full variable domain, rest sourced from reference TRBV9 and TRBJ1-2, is DSGVTQTPKHLITATGQRVTLRCSPRSGDLSVYWYQQSLDQGLQFLIQYYNGEERAKGNILERFSAQQFPDLHSELNLSSLELGDSALYFCASSVELNYGYTFGSGTRLTVV.

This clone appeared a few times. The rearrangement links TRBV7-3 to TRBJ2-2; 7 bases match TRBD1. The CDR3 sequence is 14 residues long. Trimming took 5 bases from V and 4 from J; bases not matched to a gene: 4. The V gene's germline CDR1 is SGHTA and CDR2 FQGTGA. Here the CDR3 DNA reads TGTGCCAGCAGCCCGGGACAGCTCACCGGGGAGCTGTTTTTT. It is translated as CASSPGQLTGELFF.

The CDR3 protein is CASSGQGDAEAFF. DNA of the CDR3: TGTGCCAGCAGTGGACAGGGTGACGCTGAAGCTTTCTTT. This rearrangement joins TRBV2 to TRBJ1-1; TRBD1 matches at 7 bases. In germline, CDR1 is SNHLY, CDR2 FYNNEI. V trimming: 4 bases; J trimming: 6 bases; junction bases outside the gene matches: 5. The CDR3 consists of 13 residues.

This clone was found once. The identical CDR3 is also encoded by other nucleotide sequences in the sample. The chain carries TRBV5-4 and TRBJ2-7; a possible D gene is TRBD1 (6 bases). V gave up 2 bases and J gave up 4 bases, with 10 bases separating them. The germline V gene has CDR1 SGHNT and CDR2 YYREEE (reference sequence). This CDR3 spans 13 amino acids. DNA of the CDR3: TGTGCCAGCAGCTTAGGGGGAAGGTACGAGCAGTACTTC. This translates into CASSLGGRYEQYF.